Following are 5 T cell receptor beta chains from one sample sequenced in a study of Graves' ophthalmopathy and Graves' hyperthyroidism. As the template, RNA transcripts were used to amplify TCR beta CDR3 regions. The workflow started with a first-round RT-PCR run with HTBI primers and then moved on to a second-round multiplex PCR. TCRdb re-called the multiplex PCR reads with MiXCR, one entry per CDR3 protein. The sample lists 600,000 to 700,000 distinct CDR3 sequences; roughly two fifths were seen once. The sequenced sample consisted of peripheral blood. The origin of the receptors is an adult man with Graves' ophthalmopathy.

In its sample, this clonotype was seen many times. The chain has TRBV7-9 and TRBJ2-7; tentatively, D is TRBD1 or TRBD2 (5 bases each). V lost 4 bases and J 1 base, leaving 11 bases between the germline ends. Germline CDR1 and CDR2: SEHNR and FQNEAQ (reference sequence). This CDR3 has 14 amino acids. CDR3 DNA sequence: TGTGCCAGCAGCTCCTGGGACGCGTCCTACGAGCAGTACTTC. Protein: CASSSWDASYEQYF.

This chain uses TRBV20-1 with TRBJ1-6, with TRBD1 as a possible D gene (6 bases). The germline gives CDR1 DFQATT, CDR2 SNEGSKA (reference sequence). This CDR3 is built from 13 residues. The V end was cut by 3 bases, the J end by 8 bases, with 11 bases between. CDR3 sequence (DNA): TGCAGTGCTAGGTGGGGGGCAGATTCACCCCTCCACTTT. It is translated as CSARWGADSPLHF.

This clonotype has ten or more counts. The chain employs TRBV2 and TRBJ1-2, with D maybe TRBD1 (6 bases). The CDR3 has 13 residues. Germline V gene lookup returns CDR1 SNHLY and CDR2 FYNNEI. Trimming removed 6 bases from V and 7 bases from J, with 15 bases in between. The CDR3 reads CASSVQGSGGYTF. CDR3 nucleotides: TGTGCCAGCAGCGTACAGGGCAGCGGTGGCTACACCTTC.

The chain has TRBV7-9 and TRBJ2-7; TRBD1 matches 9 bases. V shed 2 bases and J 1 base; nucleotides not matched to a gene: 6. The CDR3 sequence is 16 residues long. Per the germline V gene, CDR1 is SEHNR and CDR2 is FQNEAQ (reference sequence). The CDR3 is CASSLWEQGASYEQYF. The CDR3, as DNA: TGTGCCAGCAGCTTATGGGAACAGGGGGCTTCCTACGAGCAGTACTTC.

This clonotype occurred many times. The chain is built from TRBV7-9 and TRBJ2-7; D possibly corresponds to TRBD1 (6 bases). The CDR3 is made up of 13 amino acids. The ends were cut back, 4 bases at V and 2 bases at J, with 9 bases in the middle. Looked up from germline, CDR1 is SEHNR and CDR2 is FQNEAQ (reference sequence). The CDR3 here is CASSWDTAYEQYF. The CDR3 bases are TGTGCCAGCAGCTGGGACACAGCCTACGAGCAGTACTTC.